This T cell receptor beta chain emerged from a study of T cells after yellow fever vaccination. General observations from the study: When the response was secondary, it was weaker but reached its peak faster, day 5 versus 15. A limited proportion of clonotypes was detected within both the CD4 and CD8 compartments. Repertoires sorted by FACS could include abundant clonotypes that are contaminants from the bulk population.

This clonotype was seen at least ten times. As yet, its antigen is unknown. TCRdb analysed the 5' RACE reads with MiXCR anew, one entry per CDR3 protein. The table lists a few hundred thousand distinct CDR3 sequences, 6.9% of them singletons. The CDR3 loop spans 14 amino acids. Trimming stripped 4 bases from V and 1 base from J, with 13 bases between. Germline assignment: CDR1 SQVTM and CDR2 ANQGSEA. Sequencing was performed on CD4+ T cells sorted from PBMCs, taken 15 days after the yellow fever booster vaccination. The clonotype originates from a man in his thirties or forties who received the YFV17D yellow fever vaccine. The chain uses TRBV29-1 and TRBJ2-5; D unclear. CDR3 sequence reads: CSVAGSYRQETQYF. The CDR3 coding sequence is TGCAGCGTTGCGGGTAGTTACCGCCAAGAGACCCAGTACTTC.